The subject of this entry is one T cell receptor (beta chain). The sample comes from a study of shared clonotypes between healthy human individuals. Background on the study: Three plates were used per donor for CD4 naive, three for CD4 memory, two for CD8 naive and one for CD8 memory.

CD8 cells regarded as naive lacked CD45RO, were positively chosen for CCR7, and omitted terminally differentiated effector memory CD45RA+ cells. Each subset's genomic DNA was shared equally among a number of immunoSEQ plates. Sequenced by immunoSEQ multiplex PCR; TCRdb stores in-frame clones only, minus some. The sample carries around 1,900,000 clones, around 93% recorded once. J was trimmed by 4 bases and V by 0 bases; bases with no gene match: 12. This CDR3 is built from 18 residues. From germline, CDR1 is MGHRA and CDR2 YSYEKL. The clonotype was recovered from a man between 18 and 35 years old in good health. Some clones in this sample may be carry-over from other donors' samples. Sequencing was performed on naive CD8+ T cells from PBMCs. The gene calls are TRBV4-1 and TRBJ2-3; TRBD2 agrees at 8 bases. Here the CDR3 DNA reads TGCGCCAGCAGCCAAGACCCAACCCAGGGACTAGTGGCAGATACGCAGTATTTT. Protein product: CASSQDPTQGLVADTQYF.